Here is one TCR beta chain with its context. What antigen it recognizes has not been identified. No base qualities exist here, and no much larger clone lies one base off it. The CDR3 runs 16 amino acids, cysteine and phenylalanine included. Left in the record is the CDR3 DNA by itself, 48 bases read in frame from the first base. In the germline V gene, CDR1 corresponds to SGHNT and CDR2 to YENEEA. Trimming accounts for 5 bases at V and 0 bases at J, while the number of junction bases matched to no gene is 7. To sequence the TCRbeta CDR3 region, genomic DNA was isolated from the sorted cells. The immunoSEQ Assay was used for sequencing of TCRbeta CDR3 regions. TCRdb holds this immuneACCESS table with in-frame rearrangements only. Some clones are missing; in checked studies, unresolved V genes explain under half, and the rest has no known cause. The sample includes approximately 76,000 clones, with about 94% observed a single time. 8% to 13% of the sample goes to the ten largest clones.

The trial excluded patients who had a history of autoimmune disease or were on systemic immunosuppression. Peripheral blood for TCR sequencing was collected from all dose cohorts at baseline, on cycle 4 day 1, and on cycle 7 day 1. Samples were obtained from an open-label, multicenter, first-in-human phase I dose-escalation trial of ivuxolimab. Adults with locally advanced or metastatic melanoma, renal cell carcinoma, hepatocellular carcinoma or head and neck squamous cell carcinoma were enrolled in the trial. Before TCR sequencing, CD4+ T cells and CD8+ T cells were sorted from peripheral blood as separate populations. This sample stems from a study of OX40 agonist ivuxolimab in advanced cancers. The study in broad terms: Ivuxolimab was an agonistic, fully human IgG2 monoclonal antibody directed against OX40 (CD134), a costimulatory receptor. Intravenous ivuxolimab was administered to patients every 2 weeks at six dose levels: 0.01, 0.1, 0.3, 1.5, 3 and 10 mg/kg. Of the 50 to 55 dose-escalation patients, hepatocellular carcinoma was present in approximately 20, melanoma in around 15, renal cell carcinoma in 9 and head and neck cancer in 9. In the dose-escalation cohort, 82.7% of patients were male, and the mean age was around 60 years, with a range of 23 to 79. Patients were allowed to have had prior anti-PD-1, anti-PD-L1 or anti-CTLA-4 therapy, and 40% to 45% of the dose-escalation patients had previously received checkpoint inhibitors. Partial responses occurred in three dose-escalation patients: two with cutaneous melanoma and one with hepatocellular carcinoma. The purpose of peripheral TCRbeta sequencing was to test whether ivuxolimab changed TCR sequence diversity and led to clonal T-cell expansion. The monotherapy dose-escalation portion (N = 52 patients) of the phase I ivuxolimab trial is reported in the paper. Findings and caveats that apply to the study as a whole: After ivuxolimab, CD8+ T cells had more expanded clones than CD4+ T cells on average. The antigen specificity of the peripheral T cells that underwent clonal expansion was not determined. Low levels of normalized T-cell clonal expansion were also seen in some nonresponding patients. In the 0.1-3.0 mg/kg groups, partial responders were among the patients with the lowest normalized peripheral clonal expansion, particularly in CD8+ T cells. At doses of 0.1 to 3.0 mg/kg, clonal expansion of both CD4+ and CD8+ blood T cells was observed from baseline to week 6.

This clonotype originated in an adult with an advanced solid tumor such as melanoma, head and neck, liver or kidney cancer. The rearrangement combines TRBV11-3 with TRBJ2-1, with TRBD2 matching 7 junction bases. The material sequenced was CD4+ or CD8+ T cells sorted from blood, taken in a trial of the OX40 agonist ivuxolimab. The CDR3 region reads CASSRLAPSSYNEQFF. The nucleotide sequence is given as TGTGCCAGCAGCCGACTAGCCCCGAGCTCCTACAATGAGCAGTTCTTC.